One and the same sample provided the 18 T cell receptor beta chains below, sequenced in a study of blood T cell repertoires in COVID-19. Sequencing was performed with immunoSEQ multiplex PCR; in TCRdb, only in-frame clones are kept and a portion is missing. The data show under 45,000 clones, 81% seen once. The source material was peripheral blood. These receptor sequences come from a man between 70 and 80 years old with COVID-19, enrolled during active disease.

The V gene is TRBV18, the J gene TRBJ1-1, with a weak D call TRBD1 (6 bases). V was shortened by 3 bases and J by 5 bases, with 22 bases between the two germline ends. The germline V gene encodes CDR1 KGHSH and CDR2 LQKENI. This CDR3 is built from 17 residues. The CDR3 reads CASSPLEGHPGRTEAFF. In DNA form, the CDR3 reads TGTGCCAGCTCACCCCTAGAGGGACATCCCGGTCGGACTGAAGCTTTCTTT.

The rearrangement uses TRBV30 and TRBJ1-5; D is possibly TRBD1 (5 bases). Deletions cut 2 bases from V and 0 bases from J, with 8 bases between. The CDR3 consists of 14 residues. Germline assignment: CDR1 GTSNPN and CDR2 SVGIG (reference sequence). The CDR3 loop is CAWSSRASNQPQHF. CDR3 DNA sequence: TGTGCCTGGAGTTCCAGGGCTAGCAATCAGCCCCAGCATTTT.

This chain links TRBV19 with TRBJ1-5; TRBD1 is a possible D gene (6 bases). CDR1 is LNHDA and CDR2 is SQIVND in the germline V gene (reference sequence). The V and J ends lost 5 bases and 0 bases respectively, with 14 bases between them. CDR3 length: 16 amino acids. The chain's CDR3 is CASSVPGQFSNQPQHF. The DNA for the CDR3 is TGTGCCAGTAGTGTACCGGGACAATTTAGCAATCAGCCCCAGCATTTT.

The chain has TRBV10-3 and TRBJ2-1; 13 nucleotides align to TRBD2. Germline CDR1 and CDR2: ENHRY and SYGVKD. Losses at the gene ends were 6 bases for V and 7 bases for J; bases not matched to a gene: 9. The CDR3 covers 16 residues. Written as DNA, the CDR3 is TGTGCCATCAGAGGGACTAGCGGGGCTGGCGGGAATGAGCAGTTCTTC. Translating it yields CAIRGTSGAGGNEQFF.

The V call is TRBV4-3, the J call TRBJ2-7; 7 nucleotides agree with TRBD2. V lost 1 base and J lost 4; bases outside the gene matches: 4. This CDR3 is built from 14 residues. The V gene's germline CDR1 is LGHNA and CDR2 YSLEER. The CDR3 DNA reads TGCGCCAGCAGCCAAGGCGGGAGCGGATACGAGCAGTACTTC. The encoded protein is CASSQGGSGYEQYF.

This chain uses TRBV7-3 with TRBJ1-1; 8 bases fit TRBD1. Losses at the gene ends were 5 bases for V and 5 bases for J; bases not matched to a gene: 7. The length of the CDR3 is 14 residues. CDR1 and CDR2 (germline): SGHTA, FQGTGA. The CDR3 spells CASSLDRVRTEAFF. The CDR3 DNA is TGTGCCAGCAGCCTGGACAGGGTAAGGACTGAAGCTTTCTTT.

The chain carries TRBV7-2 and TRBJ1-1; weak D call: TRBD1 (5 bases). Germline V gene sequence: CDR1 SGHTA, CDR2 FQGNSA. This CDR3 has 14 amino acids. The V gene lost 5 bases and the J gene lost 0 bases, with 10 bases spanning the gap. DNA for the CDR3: TGTGCCAGCAGCCCGGGGGTACTGAACACTGAAGCTTTCTTT. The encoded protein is CASSPGVLNTEAFF.

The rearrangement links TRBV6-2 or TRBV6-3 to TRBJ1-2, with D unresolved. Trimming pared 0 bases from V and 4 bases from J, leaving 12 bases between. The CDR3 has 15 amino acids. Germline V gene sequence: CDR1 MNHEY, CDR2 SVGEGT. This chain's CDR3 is CASSYSSGNPYGYTF. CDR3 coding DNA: TGTGCCAGCAGTTACTCGTCGGGGAATCCCTATGGCTACACCTTC.

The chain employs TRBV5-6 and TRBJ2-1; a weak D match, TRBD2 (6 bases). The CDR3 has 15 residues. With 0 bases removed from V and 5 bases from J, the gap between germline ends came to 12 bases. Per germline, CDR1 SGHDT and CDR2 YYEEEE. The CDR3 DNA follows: TGTGCCAGCAGCTTGGCTTGGGGGGTCCACAATGAGCAGTTCTTC. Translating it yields CASSLAWGVHNEQFF.

CDR3 sequence (DNA): TGTGCCAGCAGCTTGGGACACTTGAGCTCTGGAAACACCATATATTTT. It is translated as CASSLGHLSSGNTIYF. This chain connects TRBV5-5 to TRBJ1-3; D remains unclear. Germline V gene lookup returns CDR1 SGHKS and CDR2 YYEKEE (reference sequence). CDR3 length equals 16 residues. V was shortened by 0 bases and J by 0 bases, with 10 bases between the two germline ends.

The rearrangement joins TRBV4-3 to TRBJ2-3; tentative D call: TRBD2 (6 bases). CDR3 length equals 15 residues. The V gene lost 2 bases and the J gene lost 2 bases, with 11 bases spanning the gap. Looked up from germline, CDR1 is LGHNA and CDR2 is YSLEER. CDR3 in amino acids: CASSQFRGNTDTQYF. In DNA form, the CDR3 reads TGCGCCAGCAGCCAATTCCGGGGGAACACAGATACGCAGTATTTT.

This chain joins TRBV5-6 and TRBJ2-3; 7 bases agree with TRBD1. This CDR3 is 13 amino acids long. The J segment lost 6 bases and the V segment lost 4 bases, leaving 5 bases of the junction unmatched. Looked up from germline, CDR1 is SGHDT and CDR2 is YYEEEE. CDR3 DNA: TGTGCCAGCAGCCCGACAGGGAAGGATACGCAGTATTTT. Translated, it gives CASSPTGKDTQYF.

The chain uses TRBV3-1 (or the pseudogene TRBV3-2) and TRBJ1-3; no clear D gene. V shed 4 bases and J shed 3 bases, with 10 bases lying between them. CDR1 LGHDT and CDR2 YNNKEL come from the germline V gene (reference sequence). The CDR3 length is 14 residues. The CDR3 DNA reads TGTGCCAGCAGCCCTGGAGTGAGTGGAAACACCATATATTTT. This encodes CASSPGVSGNTIYF.

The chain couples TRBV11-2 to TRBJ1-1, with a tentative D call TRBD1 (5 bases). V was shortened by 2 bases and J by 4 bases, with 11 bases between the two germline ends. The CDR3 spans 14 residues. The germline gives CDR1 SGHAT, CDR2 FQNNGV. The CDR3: CASSLRGEGTEAFF. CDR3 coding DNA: TGTGCCAGCAGCTTACGGGGGGAGGGCACTGAAGCTTTCTTT.

CDR3 region: CASSYLASGSTDTQYF. CDR3 DNA sequence: TGTGCCAGCAGTTATTTGGCTAGCGGTAGCACAGATACGCAGTATTTT. The J gene is TRBJ2-3, the V gene TRBV6-2 or TRBV6-3; TRBD2 matches at 7 bases. This CDR3 contains 16 residues. V dropped 3 bases and J dropped 0; count of bases not matched to a gene: 6. The V gene's germline CDR1 is MNHEY and CDR2 SVGEGT.

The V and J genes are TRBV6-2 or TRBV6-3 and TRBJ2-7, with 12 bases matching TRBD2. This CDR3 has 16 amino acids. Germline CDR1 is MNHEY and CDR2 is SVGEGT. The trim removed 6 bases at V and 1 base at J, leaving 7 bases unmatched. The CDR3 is CASSPGTSGSSYEQYF. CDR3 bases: TGTGCCAGCAGCCCTGGGACTAGCGGGTCGTCCTACGAGCAGTACTTC.

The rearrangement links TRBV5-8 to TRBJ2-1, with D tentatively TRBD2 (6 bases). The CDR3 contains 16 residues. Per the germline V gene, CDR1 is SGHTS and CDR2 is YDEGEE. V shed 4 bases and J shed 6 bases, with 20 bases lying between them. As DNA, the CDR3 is TGTGCCAGCAGCCGTACGAGGGGCCTCGGGGGCAATGAGCAGTTCTTC. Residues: CASSRTRGLGGNEQFF.

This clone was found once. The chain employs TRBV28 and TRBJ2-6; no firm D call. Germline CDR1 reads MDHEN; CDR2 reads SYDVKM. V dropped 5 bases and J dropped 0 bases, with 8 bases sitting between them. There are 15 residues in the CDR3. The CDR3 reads CASSQPNSGANVLTF. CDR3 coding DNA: TGTGCCAGCAGTCAACCTAACTCTGGGGCCAACGTCCTGACTTTC.